Listed here are 23 T cell receptor beta chains from one sample, sequenced in a study of blood T cell repertoires in COVID-19. Clones were sequenced by immunoSEQ multiplex PCR, and TCRdb holds only the in-frame ones, with some missing. The data show roughly 54,000 clones, with approximately 81% seen just once and over 2% held by the top ten. The material sequenced was peripheral blood. Source of these receptors: a man aged 45-65 years with acute or convalescent COVID-19.

The rearrangement links TRBV5-8 to TRBJ1-5; no clear D gene. The CDR3 totals 12 residues. Germline loops: CDR1 SGHTS, CDR2 YDEGEE. V was pared by 4 bases and J by 2 bases, with 4 bases between. In DNA form, the CDR3 reads TGTGCCAGCAGCCCAGGCAATCAGCCCCAGCATTTT. Translated: CASSPGNQPQHF.

This clone came up once. V and J are TRBV5-3 and TRBJ1-2; no clear D gene. TRBV5-3 is treated as an ORF (open reading frame) with a function not yet certain. The V gene lost 0 bases and the J gene lost 6 bases, with 6 bases spanning the gap. The CDR3 length is 12 residues. DNA of the CDR3: TGTGCCAGAAGCTTGGCCGGGGATGGCTACACCTTC. Protein product: CARSLAGDGYTF.

CDR3 nucleotides: TGTGCCATCAGTGAAGGACAGGGCAACACTGAAGCTTTCTTT. Translated: CAISEGQGNTEAFF. The chain joins TRBV10-3 to TRBJ1-1, with 8 bases lining up with TRBD1. V lost 3 bases, J lost 2 bases, and 2 bases stayed unmatched. The CDR3 length is 14 residues. Germline V gene sequence: CDR1 ENHRY, CDR2 SYGVKD.

The CDR3: CASSETLAGEFYEQYF. The CDR3 coding sequence is TGTGCCAGCAGTGAAACCCTAGCGGGAGAGTTCTACGAGCAGTACTTC. The chain combines TRBV2 with TRBJ2-7; 10 bases map to TRBD2. CDR1 is SNHLY and CDR2 is FYNNEI in the germline V gene. J lost 3 bases, V lost 2 bases, and 7 bases had no gene match. The CDR3 has 16 residues.

This clone was observed once. The rearrangement links TRBV5-1 to TRBJ2-7; possibly TRBD2 for D (5 bases). V was clipped by 4 bases and J by 2 bases, with 16 bases between them. The CDR3 sequence is 15 residues long. The germline V gene encodes CDR1 SGHRS and CDR2 YFSETQ. CDR3 nucleotide sequence: TGCGCCAGCAGCCGCGGACTTGAAGGGACCTACGAGCAGTACTTC. This sequence encodes CASSRGLEGTYEQYF.

The rearrangement uses TRBV2 and TRBJ1-4; D is unresolved. CDR3 length equals 16 residues. Trimming left V 6 bases short and J 2 bases short, with 16 bases between. Germline V lookup: CDR1 SNHLY, CDR2 FYNNEI. This CDR3 is CASSFDGIRTNEKLFF. Written as DNA, the CDR3 is TGTGCCAGCAGCTTCGACGGGATTAGGACTAATGAAAAACTGTTTTTT.

The chain has TRBV28 and TRBJ1-5, with TRBD1 matching over 8 bases. The CDR3 loop spans 13 amino acids. Trimming removed 7 bases from V and 6 bases from J; junction bases left unmatched: 5. Looked up from germline, CDR1 is MDHEN and CDR2 is SYDVKM. CDR3 coding DNA: TGTGCCAGCACCACAGGGGGTTTTCAGCCCCAGCATTTT. Amino acids: CASTTGGFQPQHF.

This rearrangement joins TRBV5-4 to TRBJ2-3, with TRBD2 matching over 9 bases. Unmatched junction bases numbered 10, after V lost 2 bases and J lost 0 bases. Germline V lookup: CDR1 SGHNT, CDR2 YYREEE (reference sequence). The length of the CDR3 is 18 residues. The CDR3 here is CASSFTAGGLSSTDTQYF. CDR3 sequence (DNA): TGTGCCAGCAGCTTTACAGCGGGGGGCCTTTCTAGCACAGATACGCAGTATTTT.

The chain is built from TRBV11-2 and TRBJ1-1; TRBD1 might be the D (5 bases). The CDR3 sequence is 16 residues long. V lost 5 bases to trimming and J lost 1 base, with 17 bases between them. Germline CDR1 is SGHAT and CDR2 is FQNNGV. The CDR3 region is CASSPWGGRGNTEAFF. DNA of the CDR3: TGTGCCAGCAGCCCCTGGGGGGGGAGAGGGAACACTGAAGCTTTCTTT.

The rearrangement links TRBV15 to TRBJ2-6, with unresolved D. The CDR3 runs to 16 residues. The V gene's germline CDR1 is LNHNV and CDR2 YYDKDF (reference sequence). V was shortened by 0 bases and J by 0 bases, with 6 bases between the two germline ends. The CDR3 bases are TGTGCCACCAGCAGAGATAGAAGCTCTGGGGCCAACGTCCTGACTTTC. Its translation is CATSRDRSSGANVLTF.

The genes are TRBV19 and TRBJ1-1, with 7 bases aligning to TRBD1. Germline assignment: CDR1 LNHDA and CDR2 SQIVND (reference sequence). J gave up 1 base and V 7 bases, and 9 bases lay outside the gene matches. The CDR3 is 15 residues long. CDR3 in DNA: TGTGCCAGTATTACAGGGGCTCAAAAGAACACTGAAGCTTTCTTT. This encodes CASITGAQKNTEAFF.

The chain links TRBV6-5 to TRBJ2-3; D is unresolved. Looked up from germline, CDR1 is MNHEY and CDR2 is SVGAGI. The CDR3 is 14 residues long. V gave up 5 bases and J gave up 2 bases, with 11 bases separating them. The CDR3 sequence is CASSPGSLTDTQYF. The DNA of the CDR3 is TGTGCCAGCAGTCCCGGGTCCCTCACAGATACGCAGTATTTT.

The CDR3 sequence is CASSQARLALINTQYF. DNA for the CDR3: TGTGCCAGCAGCCAAGCTAGGCTAGCGTTAATAAATACGCAGTATTTT. V and J are TRBV3-1 (or the pseudogene TRBV3-2) and TRBJ2-3, with a tentative D call TRBD2 (6 bases). CDR3 length: 16 amino acids. From germline, CDR1 is LGHDT and CDR2 YNNKEL (reference sequence). The V gene lost 1 base and the J gene lost 7 bases, with 18 bases spanning the gap.

The gene calls are TRBV27 and TRBJ1-1; D call uncertain. The CDR3 is made up of 14 amino acids. From germline, CDR1 is MNHEY and CDR2 SMNVEV (reference sequence). V shed 2 bases and J shed 1 base, with 8 bases lying between them. CDR3 nucleotides: TGTGCCAGCAGTTTAAATCCGTCGAACACTGAAGCTTTCTTT. Residues: CASSLNPSNTEAFF.

The rearrangement links TRBV11-2 to TRBJ1-1, with 8 bases fitting TRBD1. CDR1 SGHAT and CDR2 FQNNGV come from the germline V gene. Germline trimming cut 5 bases from V and 3 bases from J; bases unmatched to any gene: 8. This CDR3 is built from 15 residues. The CDR3 here is CASSPLDRGYTEAFF. The CDR3 coding sequence is TGTGCCAGCAGCCCACTCGACAGGGGATACACTGAAGCTTTCTTT.

The chain uses TRBV6-6 and TRBJ2-1; 9 bases align to TRBD2. Germline V gives CDR1 MNHNY, CDR2 SVGAGI (reference sequence). This CDR3 is built from 16 residues. Losses at the gene ends were 4 bases for V and 9 bases for J; bases not matched to a gene: 13. DNA of the CDR3: TGTGCCAGCAGTTCTCGTCCCAAGCGGGAGGTGAGTGAGCAGTTCTTC. Amino acid sequence: CASSSRPKREVSEQFF.

V usage is TRBV5-1 and J usage is TRBJ1-4; 9 bases map to TRBD1. V lost 3 bases and J lost 8; bases outside the gene matches: 5. Germline V gene sequence: CDR1 SGHRS, CDR2 YFSETQ. The CDR3 has 14 amino acids. The CDR3 sequence: CASSSGQGEEKLFF. The CDR3 nucleotides read TGCGCCAGCAGCTCGGGACAGGGAGAGGAAAAACTGTTTTTT.

The chain recombines TRBV6-5 with TRBJ1-5; 10 nucleotides line up with TRBD1. CDR1 is MNHEY, CDR2 SVGAGI, per germline. This CDR3 has 15 residues. With 7 bases clipped from V and 7 bases from J, the junction kept 10 bases outside the gene matches. CDR3 DNA: TGTGCCAGCAAGAGTGCCGGGACAGGGGAACAGCCCCAGCATTTT. Translating gives CASKSAGTGEQPQHF.

CDR3 in amino acids: CASSVGTSEETQYF. CDR3 bases: TGTGCCAGCAGCGTCGGGACTAGCGAAGAGACCCAGTACTTC. The rearrangement links TRBV9 to TRBJ2-5; 10 bases align to TRBD2. This CDR3 region has 14 residues. Trimming removed 2 bases from V and 3 bases from J; junction bases left unmatched: 1. CDR1 is SGDLS and CDR2 is YYNGEE in the germline V gene. The complete variable domain, with remaining parts taken from reference TRBV9 and TRBJ2-5, reads DSGVTQTPKHLITATGQRVTLRCSPRSGDLSVYWYQQSLDQGLQFLIQYYNGEERAKGNILERFSAQQFPDLHSELNLSSLELGDSALYFCASSVGTSEETQYFGPGTRLLVL.

This sequence joins TRBV27 and TRBJ1-4, with D perhaps matching TRBD1 (5 bases). The CDR3 consists of 14 residues. Germline V gene data show CDR1 as MNHEY and CDR2 as SMNVEV (reference sequence). V gave up 2 bases and J gave up 7 bases, with 11 bases separating them. The chain's CDR3 is CASSLGAGPEKLFF. In DNA, the CDR3 is TGTGCCAGCAGTTTAGGGGCAGGTCCTGAAAAACTGTTTTTT.

V gene TRBV27 combines with J gene TRBJ1-3; D is ambiguous. Trimming removed 5 bases at V and 2 bases at J, with 7 bases between. This CDR3 is 13 amino acids long. Germline assignment: CDR1 MNHEY and CDR2 SMNVEV (reference sequence). CDR3: CASSNGAGNTIYF. CDR3 bases: TGTGCCAGCAGTAACGGGGCTGGAAACACCATATATTTT.

The chain joins TRBV12-3 or TRBV12-4 to TRBJ2-2; D ambiguous. There are 13 residues in the CDR3. Trimming removed 1 base at V and 7 bases at J, with 7 bases between. The CDR3 DNA is TGTGCCAGCAGTTTAGTACCGGGCGGGGAGCTGTTTTTT. Amino acids: CASSLVPGGELFF.

The chain employs TRBV19 and TRBJ2-3; D might be TRBD2 (5 bases). Germline lookup yields CDR1 LNHDA and CDR2 SQIVND (reference sequence). Trimming stripped 7 bases from V and 4 bases from J, with 15 bases between. The CDR3 consists of 14 residues. The CDR3 coding sequence is TGTGCCAGTACCCCGCGGGTTAGTTCAGATACGCAGTATTTT. This sequence encodes CASTPRVSSDTQYF.